This passage covers 15 T cell receptor beta chains from one sample sequenced in a study of blood T cell repertoires in COVID-19. Generated by immunoSEQ multiplex PCR, the TCRdb table keeps only in-frame clones and is missing some. The sample carries more than 110,000 clones, approximately 78% recorded once. The sequenced sample consisted of peripheral blood. Receptors originate from an elderly woman with acute or convalescent COVID-19.

This clone was seen a few times. The rearrangement joins TRBV7-9 to TRBJ1-2, with D perhaps matching TRBD1 (6 bases). Trimming removed 0 bases at V and 0 bases at J, with 14 bases between. The germline V gene has CDR1 SEHNR and CDR2 FQNEAQ (reference sequence). This CDR3 spans 17 amino acids. CDR3: CASSLAGSDRANYGYTF. DNA of the CDR3: TGTGCCAGCAGCTTAGCTGGGTCGGACAGAGCTAACTATGGCTACACCTTC.

V is TRBV5-4 and J is TRBJ2-5; D perhaps matches TRBD2 (6 bases). The CDR3 consists of 14 residues. The germline V and J ends were trimmed by 2 bases and 2 bases, with 10 bases remaining between them. Germline assignment: CDR1 SGHNT and CDR2 YYREEE (reference sequence). The CDR3 spells CASSLPGLQETQYF. In nucleotides, the CDR3 is TGTGCCAGCAGCTTACCGGGACTGCAAGAGACCCAGTACTTC. The full variable domain, in which reference TRBV5-4 and TRBJ2-5 provide the parts outside the CDR3, is ETGVTQSPTHLIKTRGQQVTLRCSSQSGHNTVSWYQQALGQGPQFIFQYYREEENGRGNFPPRFSGLQFPNYSSELNVNALELDDSALYLCASSLPGLQETQYFGPGTRLLVL.

The rearrangement uses TRBV7-2 and TRBJ1-5, with a possible D match to TRBD1 (5 bases). V gave up 1 base and J gave up 14 bases, with 12 bases separating them. The length of the CDR3 is 12 residues. Germline-derived CDR1 and CDR2 are SGHTA and FQGNSA. In DNA, the CDR3 is TGTGCCAGCAGCTTAGATGACAGCCTGAAGCATTTT. Its translation is CASSLDDSLKHF.

This chain uses TRBV5-6 with TRBJ2-5, with D maybe TRBD2 (7 bases). The V gene lost 0 bases and the J gene lost 5 bases, with 14 bases spanning the gap. CDR1 is SGHDT, CDR2 YYEEEE, per germline. This CDR3 region has 15 residues. The CDR3 reads CASSLGMGGLETQYF. The DNA for the CDR3 is TGTGCCAGCAGCTTGGGGATGGGGGGGCTGGAGACCCAGTACTTC.

V usage is TRBV28 and J usage is TRBJ2-3, with D perhaps matching TRBD1 (5 bases). Trimming stripped 5 bases from V and 4 bases from J, with 10 bases between. Germline V CDR1 and CDR2: MDHEN, SYDVKM. This CDR3 spans 13 amino acids. CDR3 protein: CASSLIGADTQYF. CDR3 nucleotide sequence: TGTGCCAGCAGTCTCATAGGGGCAGATACGCAGTATTTT.

The rearrangement uses TRBV21-1 and TRBJ2-7; the table's D call of TRBD1 was not tested on the DNA. TRBV21-1 is termed a pseudogene. There are 14 residues in the CDR3. The CDR3 nucleotides are TGTGCCAGCAGCAATAGGAAAGGGGCCTACGAGCAGTACTTC. This sequence encodes CASSNRKGAYEQYF.

This clone is classed as medium-sized. The chain is built from TRBV2 and TRBJ2-1, with 9 bases fitting TRBD2. The CDR3 sequence is 16 residues long. CDR1 SNHLY and CDR2 FYNNEI come from the germline V gene. J gave up 4 bases and V 4 bases, and 8 bases lay outside the gene matches. CDR3 in DNA: TGTGCCAGCAGTGGACCACGCGGGGGGGTTTACAATGAGCAGTTCTTC. This encodes CASSGPRGGVYNEQFF.

The DNA of the CDR3 is TGTGCCACCAGTGAATCCGGACAGGGAAATTCACCCCTCCACTTT. This encodes CATSESGQGNSPLHF. The chain uses TRBV24-1 and TRBJ1-6, with 8 bases identical to TRBD1. The V segment lost 4 bases and the J segment 7 bases; nucleotides outside the gene matches: 5. Germline values: CDR1 KGHDR, CDR2 SFDVKD. This CDR3 has 15 residues.

The rearrangement links TRBV5-5 to TRBJ2-7; D ambiguous. The length of the CDR3 is 15 residues. The V gene's germline CDR1 is SGHKS and CDR2 YYEKEE (reference sequence). Trimming removed 0 bases from V and 3 bases from J, with 13 bases in between. For the CDR3, the DNA is TGTGCCAGCAGCTTGGCGGCAGCGCGCGTCTACGAGCAGTACTTC. Protein sequence: CASSLAAARVYEQYF.

V and J are TRBV10-3 and TRBJ2-1; 11 bases fit TRBD2. This CDR3 comprises 17 residues. J lost 4 bases, V lost 2 bases, and 7 bases had no gene match. The V gene's germline CDR1 is ENHRY and CDR2 SYGVKD. Here the CDR3 DNA reads TGTGCCATCAGTGAGGCCTCTGCTAGCGGGGGGTACAATGAGCAGTTCTTC. Amino acid sequence: CAISEASASGGYNEQFF.

The sample holds a few counts of this clone. This chain joins TRBV5-1 and TRBJ2-7, with D possibly matching TRBD2 (5 bases). CDR3 length: 14 residues. From germline, CDR1 is SGHRS and CDR2 YFSETQ. Trimming removed 2 bases from V and 5 bases from J, with 14 bases in between. The CDR3 reads CASSFVAGNNEQYF. The CDR3 DNA follows: TGCGCCAGCAGCTTTGTAGCCGGGAACAACGAGCAGTACTTC.

The chain joins TRBV19 to TRBJ1-5, with TRBD1 identical over 7 bases. CDR1 and CDR2 (germline): LNHDA, SQIVND (reference sequence). The CDR3 is 15 amino acids. V lost 6 bases, J lost 1 base, and 6 bases stayed unmatched. The CDR3 loop reads CASRRQGGSNQPQHF. CDR3 nucleotide sequence: TGTGCCAGTAGGCGACAGGGCGGAAGCAATCAGCCCCAGCATTTT.

The chain couples TRBV9 to TRBJ1-4; no firm D call. The V gene's germline CDR1 is SGDLS and CDR2 YYNGEE. The V end lost 6 bases, the J end lost 0 bases, and 15 bases lay between the germline ends. The CDR3 length is 16 residues. The CDR3 DNA is TGTGCCAGCATACCGGACGGGGTTTCAACTAATGAAAAACTGTTTTTT. Translating it yields CASIPDGVSTNEKLFF.

CDR3 nucleotides: TGCGCCAGCAGCGAGACAGCCTCCTACAATGAGCAGTTCTTC. Protein product: CASSETASYNEQFF. The chain is built from TRBV5-1 and TRBJ2-1; TRBD1 is a possible D gene (5 bases). Germline V gene data show CDR1 as SGHRS and CDR2 as YFSETQ. V lost 4 bases and J 0 bases, leaving 8 bases between the germline ends. The CDR3 contains 14 residues.

The V gene is TRBV5-1, the J gene TRBJ1-1, with no clear D. The CDR3 consists of 14 residues. The V end was cut by 0 bases, the J end by 5 bases, with 11 bases between. The germline gives CDR1 SGHRS, CDR2 YFSETQ. The CDR3 here is CASSLEHPGTEAFF. The CDR3 nucleotides read TGCGCCAGCAGCTTGGAACACCCCGGGACTGAAGCTTTCTTT.